This T cell receptor beta chain came from a study of chemoradiotherapy in HPV16-positive cancers. Method: immunoSEQ multiplex PCR; TCRdb's copy keeps in-frame clones and lacks some. The sample yields 2,000 to 2,500 clones, about 90% seen once. The specimen comprised tumor tissue, sampled from a patient who underwent chemoradiotherapy. This receptor was taken from a human donor with HPV-associated anogenital cancer.

CDR3 sequence (DNA): TGTGCCACCAGCAGACCTGGGCAGACCTACGAGCAGTACTTC. This sequence encodes CATSRPGQTYEQYF. The J gene is TRBJ2-7, the V gene TRBV15, with D unclear. The CDR3 is 14 residues long. Per germline, CDR1 LNHNV and CDR2 YYDKDF (reference sequence). V was shortened by 2 bases and J by 2 bases, with 10 bases between the two germline ends.